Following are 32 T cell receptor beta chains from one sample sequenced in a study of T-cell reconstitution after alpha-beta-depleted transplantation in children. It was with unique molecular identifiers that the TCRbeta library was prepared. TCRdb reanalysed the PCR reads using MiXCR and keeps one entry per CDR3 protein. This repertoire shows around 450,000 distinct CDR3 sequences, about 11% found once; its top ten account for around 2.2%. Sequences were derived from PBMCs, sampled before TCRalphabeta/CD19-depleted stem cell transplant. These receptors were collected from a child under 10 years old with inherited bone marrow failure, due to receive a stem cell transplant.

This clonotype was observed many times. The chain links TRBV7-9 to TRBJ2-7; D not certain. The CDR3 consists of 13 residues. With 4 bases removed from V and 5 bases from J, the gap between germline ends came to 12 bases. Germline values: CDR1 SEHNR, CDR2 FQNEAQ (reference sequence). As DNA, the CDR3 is TGTGCCAGCAGCTCGGCTTCTTGGGACGAGCAGTACTTC. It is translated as CASSSASWDEQYF.

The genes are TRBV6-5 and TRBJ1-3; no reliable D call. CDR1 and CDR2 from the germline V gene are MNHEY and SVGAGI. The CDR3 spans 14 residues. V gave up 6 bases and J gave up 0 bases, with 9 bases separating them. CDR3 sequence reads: CASRGLGSGNTIYF. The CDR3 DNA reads TGTGCCAGCAGGGGCTTGGGCTCTGGAAACACCATATATTTT.

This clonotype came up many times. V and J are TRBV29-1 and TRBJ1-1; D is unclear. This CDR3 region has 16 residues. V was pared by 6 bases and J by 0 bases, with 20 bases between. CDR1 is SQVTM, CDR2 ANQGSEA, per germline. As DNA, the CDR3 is TGCAGCGTCTTGAGCGGTCGGATCAACATGAACACTGAAGCTTTCTTT. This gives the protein CSVLSGRINMNTEAFF.

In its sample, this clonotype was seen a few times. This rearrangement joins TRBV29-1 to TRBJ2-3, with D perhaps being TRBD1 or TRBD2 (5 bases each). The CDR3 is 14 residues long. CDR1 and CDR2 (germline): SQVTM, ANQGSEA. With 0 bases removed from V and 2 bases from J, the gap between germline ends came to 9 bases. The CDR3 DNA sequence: TGCAGCGTTGAAGACCGGGACCCCACAGATACGCAGTATTTT. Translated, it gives CSVEDRDPTDTQYF.

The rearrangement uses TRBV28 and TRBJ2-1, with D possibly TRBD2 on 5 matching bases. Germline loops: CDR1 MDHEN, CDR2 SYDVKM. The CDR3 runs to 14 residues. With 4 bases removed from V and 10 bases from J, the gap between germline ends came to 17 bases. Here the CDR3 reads CASSSIGLAPEQFF. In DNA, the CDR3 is TGTGCCAGCAGTTCTATTGGGCTAGCTCCGGAGCAGTTCTTC.

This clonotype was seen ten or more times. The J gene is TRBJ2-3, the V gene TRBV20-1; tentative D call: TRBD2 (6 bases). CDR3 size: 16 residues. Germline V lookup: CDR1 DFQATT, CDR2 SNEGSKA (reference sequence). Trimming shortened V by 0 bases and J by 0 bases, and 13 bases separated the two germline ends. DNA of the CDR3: TGCAGTGCTAGAGACCGGGACTCGACTAGCACAGATACGCAGTATTTT. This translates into CSARDRDSTSTDTQYF.

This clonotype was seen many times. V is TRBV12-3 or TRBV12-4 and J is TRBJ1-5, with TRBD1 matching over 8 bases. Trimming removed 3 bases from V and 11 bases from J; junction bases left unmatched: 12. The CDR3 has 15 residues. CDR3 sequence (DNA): TGTGCCAGCAGTTTCGGGCAGGGGGCGATTTTAGCCCAGCATTTT. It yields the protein CASSFGQGAILAQHF.

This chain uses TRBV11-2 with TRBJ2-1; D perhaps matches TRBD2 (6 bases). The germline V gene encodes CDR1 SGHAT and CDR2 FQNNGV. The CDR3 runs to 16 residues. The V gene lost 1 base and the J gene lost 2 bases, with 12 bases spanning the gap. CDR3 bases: TGTGCCAGCAGCTTAGTACTAGCCGAGGCCTACAATGAGCAGTTCTTC. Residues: CASSLVLAEAYNEQFF.

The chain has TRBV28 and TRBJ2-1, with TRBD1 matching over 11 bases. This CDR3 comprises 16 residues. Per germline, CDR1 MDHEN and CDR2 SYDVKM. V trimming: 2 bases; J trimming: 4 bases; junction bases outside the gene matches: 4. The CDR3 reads CASSLPGQGVYNEQFF. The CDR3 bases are TGTGCCAGCAGTTTACCGGGACAGGGGGTATACAATGAGCAGTTCTTC.

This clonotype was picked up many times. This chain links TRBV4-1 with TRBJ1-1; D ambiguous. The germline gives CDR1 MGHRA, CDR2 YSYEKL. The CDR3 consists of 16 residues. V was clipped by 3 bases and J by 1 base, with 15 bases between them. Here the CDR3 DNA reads TGCGCCAGCAGCCACTCACCGCGCAGAGCGAACACTGAAGCTTTCTTT. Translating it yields CASSHSPRRANTEAFF.

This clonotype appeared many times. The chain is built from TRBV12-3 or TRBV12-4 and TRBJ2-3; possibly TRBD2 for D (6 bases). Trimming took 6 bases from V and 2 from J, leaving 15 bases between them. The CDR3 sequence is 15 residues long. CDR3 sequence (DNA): TGTGCCAGCAGGCCCCCCGGGACTTCCACAGATACGCAGTATTTT. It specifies CASRPPGTSTDTQYF.

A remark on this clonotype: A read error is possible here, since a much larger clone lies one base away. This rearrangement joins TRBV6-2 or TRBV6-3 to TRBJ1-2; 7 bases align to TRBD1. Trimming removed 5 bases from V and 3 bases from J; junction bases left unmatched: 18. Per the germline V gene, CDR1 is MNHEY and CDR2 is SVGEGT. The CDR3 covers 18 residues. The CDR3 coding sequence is TGTGCCAGCAGTCGACAGGGACGGGGGCTGGGACGGGACTATGGCTACACCTTC. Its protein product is CASSRQGRGLGRDYGYTF.

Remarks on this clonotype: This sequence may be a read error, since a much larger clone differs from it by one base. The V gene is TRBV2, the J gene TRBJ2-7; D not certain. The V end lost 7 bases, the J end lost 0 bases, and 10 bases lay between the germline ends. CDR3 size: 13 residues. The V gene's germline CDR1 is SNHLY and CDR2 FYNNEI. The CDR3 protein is CASKVRTSYEQYF. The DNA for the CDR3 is TGTGCCAGCAAGGTCAGAACCTCCTACGAGCAGTACTTC. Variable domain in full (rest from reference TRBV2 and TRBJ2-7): EPEVTQTPSHQVTQMGQEVILRCVPISNHLYFYWYRQILGQKVEFLVSFYNNEISEKSEIFDDQFSVERPDGSNFTLKIRSTKLEDSAMYFCASKVRTSYEQYFGPGTRLTVT.

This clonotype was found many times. In nucleotides, the CDR3 is TGTGCCACCATCACTAGGCAGGTAGTCGGGGATACGCAGTATTTT. Its protein is CATITRQVVGDTQYF. The rearrangement joins TRBV24-1 to TRBJ2-3; D may be TRBD2 (5 bases). The V gene's germline CDR1 is KGHDR and CDR2 SFDVKD. CDR3 length equals 15 residues. The V end was cut by 8 bases, the J end by 6 bases, with 20 bases between.

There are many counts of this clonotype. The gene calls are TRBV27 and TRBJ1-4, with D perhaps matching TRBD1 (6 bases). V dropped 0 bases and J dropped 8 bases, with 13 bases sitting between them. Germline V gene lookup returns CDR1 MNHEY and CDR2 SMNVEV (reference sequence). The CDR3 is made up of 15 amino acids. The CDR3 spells CASSLSIQGGEKLFF. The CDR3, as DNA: TGTGCCAGCAGTTTATCGATACAGGGCGGGGAAAAACTGTTTTTT.

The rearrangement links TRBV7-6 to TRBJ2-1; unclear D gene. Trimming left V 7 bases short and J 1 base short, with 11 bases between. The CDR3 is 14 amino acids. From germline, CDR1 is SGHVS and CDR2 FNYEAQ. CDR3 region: CASTVGDSYNEQFF. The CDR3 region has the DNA TGTGCCAGCACGGTTGGGGATTCCTACAATGAGCAGTTCTTC.

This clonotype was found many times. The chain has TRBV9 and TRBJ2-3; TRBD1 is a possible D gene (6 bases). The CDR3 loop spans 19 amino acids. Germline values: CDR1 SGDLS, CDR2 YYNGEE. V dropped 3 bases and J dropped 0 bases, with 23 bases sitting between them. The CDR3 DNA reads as TGTGCCAGCAGCGCTAACCCCTGGACAGAGCTCTCTAGCACAGATACGCAGTATTTT. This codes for CASSANPWTELSSTDTQYF.

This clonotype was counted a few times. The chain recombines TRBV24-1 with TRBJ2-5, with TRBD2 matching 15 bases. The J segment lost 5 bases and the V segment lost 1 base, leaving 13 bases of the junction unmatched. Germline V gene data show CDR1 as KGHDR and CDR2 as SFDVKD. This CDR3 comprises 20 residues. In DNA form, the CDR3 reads TGTGCCACCAGTGATTTCGGACTAGCGGGAGGGCCTTCTAGTATCGAGACCCAGTACTTC. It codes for CATSDFGLAGGPSSIETQYF.

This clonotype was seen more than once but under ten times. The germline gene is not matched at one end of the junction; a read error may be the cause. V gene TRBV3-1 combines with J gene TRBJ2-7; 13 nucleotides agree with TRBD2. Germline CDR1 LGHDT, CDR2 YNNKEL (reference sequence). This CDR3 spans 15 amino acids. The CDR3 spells CASSLDPPGTSGMRF. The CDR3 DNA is TGTGCCAGCAGCCTCGACCCACCCGGGACTAGCGGGATGAGGTTC.

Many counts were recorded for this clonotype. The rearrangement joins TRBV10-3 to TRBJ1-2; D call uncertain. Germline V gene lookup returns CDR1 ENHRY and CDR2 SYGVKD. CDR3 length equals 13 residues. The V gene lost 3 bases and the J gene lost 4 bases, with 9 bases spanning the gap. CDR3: CAISDEVIYGYTF. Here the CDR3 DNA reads TGTGCCATCAGTGACGAGGTTATCTATGGCTACACCTTC.

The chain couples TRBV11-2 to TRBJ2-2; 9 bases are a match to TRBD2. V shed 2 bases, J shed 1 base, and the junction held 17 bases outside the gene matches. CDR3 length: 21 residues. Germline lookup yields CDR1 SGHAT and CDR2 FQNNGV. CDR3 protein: CASSLPGRGLSSGENTGELFF. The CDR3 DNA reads TGTGCCAGCAGCTTACCCGGCAGGGGGTTATCTAGCGGGGAGAACACCGGGGAGCTGTTTTTT.

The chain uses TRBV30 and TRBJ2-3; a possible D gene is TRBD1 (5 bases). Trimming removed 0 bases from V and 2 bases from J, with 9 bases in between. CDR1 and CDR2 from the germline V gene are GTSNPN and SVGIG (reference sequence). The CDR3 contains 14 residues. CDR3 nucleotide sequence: TGTGCCTGGAGTGTACTGGGGCCCACAGATACGCAGTATTTT. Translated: CAWSVLGPTDTQYF.

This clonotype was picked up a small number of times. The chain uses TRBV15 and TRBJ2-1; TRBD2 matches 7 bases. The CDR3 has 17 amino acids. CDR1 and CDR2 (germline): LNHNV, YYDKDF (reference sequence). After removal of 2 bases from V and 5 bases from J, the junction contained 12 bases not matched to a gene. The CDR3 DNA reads TGTGCCACCAGCAGACACTCCGGGTGGCTAGCGGACAATGAGCAGTTCTTC. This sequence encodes CATSRHSGWLADNEQFF.

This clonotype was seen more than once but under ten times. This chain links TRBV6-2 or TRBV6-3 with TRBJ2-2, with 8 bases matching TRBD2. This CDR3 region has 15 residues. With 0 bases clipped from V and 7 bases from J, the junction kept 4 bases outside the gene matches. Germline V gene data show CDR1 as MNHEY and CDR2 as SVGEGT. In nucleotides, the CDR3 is TGTGCCAGCAGTTACTCGAGCGGGGGATACGGGGAGCTGTTTTTT. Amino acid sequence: CASSYSSGGYGELFF.

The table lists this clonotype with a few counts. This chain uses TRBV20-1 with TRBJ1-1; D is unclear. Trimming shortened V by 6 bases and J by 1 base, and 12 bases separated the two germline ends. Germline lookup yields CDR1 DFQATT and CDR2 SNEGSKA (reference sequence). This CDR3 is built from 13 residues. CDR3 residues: CSANRFKNTEAFF. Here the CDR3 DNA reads TGCAGTGCCAACCGCTTTAAGAACACTGAAGCTTTCTTT.

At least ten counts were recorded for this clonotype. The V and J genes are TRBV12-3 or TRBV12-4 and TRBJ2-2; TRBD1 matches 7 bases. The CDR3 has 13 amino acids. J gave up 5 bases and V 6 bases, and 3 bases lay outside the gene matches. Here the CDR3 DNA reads TGTGCCAGCAGGAAGACAGGGACCGGGGAGCTGTTTTTT. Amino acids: CASRKTGTGELFF.

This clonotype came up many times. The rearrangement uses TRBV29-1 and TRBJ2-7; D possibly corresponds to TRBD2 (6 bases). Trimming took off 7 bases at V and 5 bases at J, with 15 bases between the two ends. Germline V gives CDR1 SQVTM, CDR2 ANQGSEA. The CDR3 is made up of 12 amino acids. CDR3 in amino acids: CSGRGTRNEQYF. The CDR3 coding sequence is TGCAGCGGCCGGGGGACTCGAAACGAGCAGTACTTC.

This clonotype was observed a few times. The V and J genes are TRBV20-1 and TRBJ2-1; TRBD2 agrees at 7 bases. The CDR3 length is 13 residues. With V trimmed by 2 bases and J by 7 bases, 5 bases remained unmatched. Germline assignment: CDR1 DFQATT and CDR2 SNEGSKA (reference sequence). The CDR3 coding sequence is TGCAGTGCTAGATGGCGGGAGAGAAATGAGCAGTTCTTC. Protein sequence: CSARWRERNEQFF.

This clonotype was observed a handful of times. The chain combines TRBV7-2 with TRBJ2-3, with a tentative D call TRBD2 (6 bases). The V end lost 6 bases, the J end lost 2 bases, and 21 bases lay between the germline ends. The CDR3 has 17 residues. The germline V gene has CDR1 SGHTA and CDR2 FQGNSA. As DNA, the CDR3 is TGTGCCAGCAGGCCCACGGTCGGACTACTCAACACAGATACGCAGTATTTT. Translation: CASRPTVGLLNTDTQYF.

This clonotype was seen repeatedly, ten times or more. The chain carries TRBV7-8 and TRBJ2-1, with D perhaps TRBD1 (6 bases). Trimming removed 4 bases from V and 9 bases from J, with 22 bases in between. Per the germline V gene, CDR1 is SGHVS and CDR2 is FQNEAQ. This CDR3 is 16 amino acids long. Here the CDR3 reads CASSSPLGGLVGEQFF. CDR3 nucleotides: TGTGCCAGCAGCTCCCCGTTAGGGGGATTGGTTGGTGAGCAGTTCTTC.

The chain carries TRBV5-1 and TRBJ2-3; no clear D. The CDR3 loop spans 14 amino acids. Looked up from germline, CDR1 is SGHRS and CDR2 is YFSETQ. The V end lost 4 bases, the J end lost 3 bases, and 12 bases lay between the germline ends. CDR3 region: CASSPPFTTDTQYF. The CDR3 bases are TGCGCCAGCAGCCCTCCGTTCACGACAGATACGCAGTATTTT. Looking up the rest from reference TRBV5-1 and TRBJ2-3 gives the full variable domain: KAGVTQTPRYLIKTRGQQVTLSCSPISGHRSVSWYQQTPGQGLQFLFEYFSETQRNKGNFPGRFSGRQFSNSRSEMNVSTLELGDSALYLCASSPPFTTDTQYFGPGTRLTVL.

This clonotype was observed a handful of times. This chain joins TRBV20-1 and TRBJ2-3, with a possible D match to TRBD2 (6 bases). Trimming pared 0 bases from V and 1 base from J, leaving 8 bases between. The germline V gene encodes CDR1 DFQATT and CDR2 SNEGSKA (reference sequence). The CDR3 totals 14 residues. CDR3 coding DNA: TGCAGTGCTAGAGATCAGCGGGGCACAGATACGCAGTATTTT. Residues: CSARDQRGTDTQYF.